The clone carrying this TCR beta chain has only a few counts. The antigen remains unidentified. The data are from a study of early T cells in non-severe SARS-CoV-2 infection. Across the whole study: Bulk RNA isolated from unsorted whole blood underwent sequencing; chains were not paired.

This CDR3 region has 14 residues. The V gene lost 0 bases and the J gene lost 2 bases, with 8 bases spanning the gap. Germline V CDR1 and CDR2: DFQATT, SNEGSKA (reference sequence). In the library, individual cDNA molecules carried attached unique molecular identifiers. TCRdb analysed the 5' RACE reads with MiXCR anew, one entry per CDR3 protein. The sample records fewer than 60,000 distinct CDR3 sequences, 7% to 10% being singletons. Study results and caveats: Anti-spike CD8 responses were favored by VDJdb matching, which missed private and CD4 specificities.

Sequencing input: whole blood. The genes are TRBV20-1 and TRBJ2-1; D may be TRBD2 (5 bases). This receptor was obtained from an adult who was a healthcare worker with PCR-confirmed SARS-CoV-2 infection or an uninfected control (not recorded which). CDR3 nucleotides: TGCAGTGCTAGAGAAGGGCGGGCCTACAATGAGCAGTTCTTC. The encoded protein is CSAREGRAYNEQFF.